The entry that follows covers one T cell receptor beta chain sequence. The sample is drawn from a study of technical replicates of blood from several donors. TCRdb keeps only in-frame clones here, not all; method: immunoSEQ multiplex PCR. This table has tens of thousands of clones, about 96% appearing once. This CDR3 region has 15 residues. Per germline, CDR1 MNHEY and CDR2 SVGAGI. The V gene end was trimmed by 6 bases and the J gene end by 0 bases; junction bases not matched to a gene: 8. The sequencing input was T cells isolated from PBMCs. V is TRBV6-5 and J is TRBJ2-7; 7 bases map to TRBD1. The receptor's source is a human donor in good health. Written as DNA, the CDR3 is TGTGCCAGCAGCCCATCAGGGGGATCCTCCTACGAGCAGTACTTC. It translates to CASSPSGGSSYEQYF.